Sequencing of this T cell receptor beta chain was carried out in a study of spatial heterogeneity in lung cancer. As for time point: sample taken at primary tumor resection. The donors, fewer than 90 patients with untreated early-stage non-small cell lung cancer, provided the samples. TCRdb re-called the 5' RACE reads through MiXCR, storing one row per CDR3 protein. This sample has fewer than 65,000 distinct CDR3 sequences, with approximately 6% found just once. This clonotype was counted ten times or more. Its ends do not fully match the called genes, so a read error is possible. The receptor comes from a female donor with early-stage non-small cell lung cancer. The sequencing here drew on PBMCs, taken at surgery.

The DNA of the CDR3 is TGCAGCCTTGACAGGGGCACAGATACGCAGTATTTT. Amino acids: CSLDRGTDTQYF. The chain carries TRBV29-1 and TRBJ2-3; 7 nucleotides align to TRBD1. This CDR3 is 12 amino acids long. Germline values: CDR1 SQVTM, CDR2 ANQGSEA.